One and the same sample provided the 32 T cell receptor beta chains below, sequenced in a study of shared clonotypes between healthy human individuals. Naive CD8 populations comprised CD45RO-negative cells positively selected for CCR7, excluding terminally differentiated effector memory CD45RA+ cells. Assay: immunoSEQ multiplex PCR; the TCRdb copy retains only in-frame clones and omits some. Among fewer than 1 million clones listed, about 96% were seen once. Input material: naive CD8+ T cells sorted from blood. These receptors all stem from a man aged 30-40 years in good health.

The chain joins TRBV28 to TRBJ2-3; 12 bases fit TRBD2. The V gene end was trimmed by 5 bases and the J gene end by 1 base; junction bases not matched to a gene: 4. This CDR3 contains 16 residues. CDR1 and CDR2 from the germline V gene are MDHEN and SYDVKM. The CDR3 is CASSPLAGGGTDTQYF. The CDR3 DNA is TGTGCCAGCAGTCCCCTAGCGGGAGGGGGCACAGATACGCAGTATTTT.

The count of this clone is one. This chain connects TRBV19 to TRBJ2-3, with D possibly being TRBD1 (6 bases). This CDR3 has 16 residues. Looked up from germline, CDR1 is LNHDA and CDR2 is SQIVND (reference sequence). V was pared by 3 bases and J by 1 base, with 14 bases between. In nucleotides, the CDR3 is TGTGCCAGTAGTATTCAACCAGGGGAAGGCACAGATACGCAGTATTTT. It codes for CASSIQPGEGTDTQYF.

The V gene is TRBV2, the J gene TRBJ2-1, with a weak D call TRBD2 (5 bases). This CDR3 has 14 amino acids. CDR1 and CDR2 (germline): SNHLY, FYNNEI. Trimming cost V 8 bases and J 8 bases, with 19 bases left between them. CDR3 DNA sequence: TGTGCCAGCCCAGACGGACTGAAATGGGATGAGCAGTTCTTC. Its protein is CASPDGLKWDEQFF. Full variable domain (outside the CDR3, taken from reference TRBV2 and TRBJ2-1): EPEVTQTPSHQVTQMGQEVILRCVPISNHLYFYWYRQILGQKVEFLVSFYNNEISEKSEIFDDQFSVERPDGSNFTLKIRSTKLEDSAMYFCASPDGLKWDEQFFGPGTRLTVL.

The chain recombines TRBV7-9 with TRBJ2-1, with D possibly being TRBD2 (6 bases). CDR1 and CDR2 (germline): SEHNR, FQNEAQ (reference sequence). With 5 bases removed from V and 15 bases from J, the gap between germline ends came to 17 bases. The length of the CDR3 is 12 residues. The CDR3 protein is CASSAGREYAFF. CDR3 in DNA: TGTGCCAGCAGCGCAGGTCGGGAGTACGCGTTCTTC.

The chain links TRBV4-1 to TRBJ2-7; 8 bases align to TRBD2. In germline, CDR1 is MGHRA, CDR2 YSYEKL. This CDR3 has 14 residues. V was clipped by 3 bases and J by 2 bases; unmatched bases: 3. As DNA, the CDR3 is TGCGCCAGCAGCCACCTAGCGGGCACCTACGAGCAGTACTTC. This translates into CASSHLAGTYEQYF.

The chain recombines TRBV7-2 with TRBJ2-1; TRBD1 is a possible D gene (5 bases). Germline V gene lookup returns CDR1 SGHTA and CDR2 FQGNSA. The germline V and J ends were trimmed by 6 bases and 8 bases, with 14 bases remaining between them. CDR3 length: 13 amino acids. CDR3 nucleotides: TGTGCCAGCAGTCAGGGCCTTAGTGATGAGCAGTTCTTC. Translation: CASSQGLSDEQFF.

The rearrangement joins TRBV10-2 to TRBJ2-7; 8 positions agree with TRBD2. The ends lost 4 bases at V and 0 bases at J; junction bases unmatched: 8. The CDR3 is 16 amino acids. Germline CDR1 and CDR2: WSHSY and SAAADI. CDR3 DNA sequence: TGCGCCAGCAGTGTCCCGGGACTAGGTAGCTCCTACGAGCAGTACTTC. It encodes CASSVPGLGSSYEQYF.

V and J are TRBV7-3 and TRBJ2-5; 8 bases map to TRBD2. V lost 5 bases and J lost 3; bases outside the gene matches: 8. Germline-derived CDR1 and CDR2 are SGHTA and FQGTGA. CDR3 length: 15 amino acids. The CDR3 DNA is TGTGCCAGCAGCCTTTCGGGTAGCGGGGAAGAGACCCAGTACTTC. Translation: CASSLSGSGEETQYF.

CDR3: CASSLSQYHTEAFF. Written as DNA, the CDR3 is TGTGCCAGCAGTTTATCACAGTACCACACTGAAGCTTTCTTT. The chain recombines TRBV27 with TRBJ1-1; the D is unclear. CDR1 is MNHEY and CDR2 is SMNVEV in the germline V gene (reference sequence). There are 14 residues in the CDR3. Trimming removed 0 bases from V and 3 bases from J, with 8 bases in between.

The chain employs TRBV10-2 and TRBJ2-7, with 7 bases that match TRBD1. The CDR3 is 14 amino acids. The V gene end was trimmed by 6 bases and the J gene end by 3 bases; junction bases not matched to a gene: 8. Germline CDR1 is WSHSY and CDR2 is SAAADI. This CDR3 is CASREGTEVYEQYF. As DNA, the CDR3 is TGCGCCAGCAGGGAAGGGACAGAAGTCTACGAGCAGTACTTC.

This chain connects TRBV28 to TRBJ1-5, with 9 nucleotides matching TRBD1. Per the germline V gene, CDR1 is MDHEN and CDR2 is SYDVKM. V lost 5 bases to trimming and J lost 6 bases; unmatched junction nucleotides: 8. The CDR3 contains 15 residues. CDR3 in DNA: TGTGCCAGCAGTACCCGGACAGGGGTTCGTCAGCCCCAGCATTTT. This gives the protein CASSTRTGVRQPQHF.

V gene TRBV5-7 combines with J gene TRBJ2-7; 8 nucleotides line up with TRBD2. TRBV5-7 is an open reading frame, and its role is uncertain. The CDR3 totals 18 residues. V lost 0 bases, J lost 3 bases, and 14 bases stayed unmatched. The CDR3 sequence: CASSLDLAGSLWSYEQYF. DNA for the CDR3: TGTGCCAGCAGCTTGGACTTAGCGGGAAGTCTGTGGAGCTACGAGCAGTACTTC.

This chain joins TRBV27 and TRBJ2-1, with TRBD2 matching 8 bases. The ends lost 0 bases at V and 2 bases at J; junction bases unmatched: 3. Germline-derived CDR1 and CDR2 are MNHEY and SMNVEV (reference sequence). The CDR3 consists of 16 residues. The DNA of the CDR3 is TGTGCCAGCAGTTTATCTAGCGGGGAGACCTACAATGAGCAGTTCTTC. Its translation is CASSLSSGETYNEQFF.

J is TRBJ2-1 and V is TRBV30, with TRBD2 matching over 8 bases. The V and J ends lost 2 bases and 6 bases, in that order; junction bases with no gene match: 3. CDR3 length equals 13 residues. The germline V gene has CDR1 GTSNPN and CDR2 SVGIG (reference sequence). The DNA of the CDR3 is TGTGCCTGGAGTTCAAGCGGGAGCAATGAGCAGTTCTTC. This sequence encodes CAWSSSGSNEQFF.

The chain joins TRBV7-6 to TRBJ2-3, with D perhaps matching TRBD2 (6 bases). Germline CDR1 and CDR2: SGHVS and FNYEAQ. The CDR3 has 15 amino acids. V was shortened by 3 bases and J by 0 bases, with 10 bases between the two germline ends. The CDR3 DNA reads as TGTGCCAGCAGCTTCACCGGGACTAGCACAGATACGCAGTATTTT. Its translation: CASSFTGTSTDTQYF.

In its sample, this clone was seen once. The gene calls are TRBV5-8 and TRBJ2-6; D might be TRBD2 (5 bases). Germline loops: CDR1 SGHTS, CDR2 YDEGEE. The CDR3 runs 15 residues. Trimming removed 2 bases from V and 2 bases from J, with 8 bases in between. In DNA, the CDR3 is TGTGCCAGCAGCTTCATCGGGACTGGGGCCAACGTCCTGACTTTC. Its protein product is CASSFIGTGANVLTF.

The chain carries TRBV5-1 and TRBJ2-2; no clear D. From germline, CDR1 is SGHRS and CDR2 YFSETQ. Trimming removed 0 bases from V and 1 base from J, with 4 bases in between. The CDR3 sequence is 14 residues long. Here the CDR3 reads CASSLEVNTGELFF. CDR3 coding DNA: TGCGCCAGCAGCTTGGAAGTGAACACCGGGGAGCTGTTTTTT. The full variable domain, rest sourced from reference TRBV5-1 and TRBJ2-2, is KAGVTQTPRYLIKTRGQQVTLSCSPISGHRSVSWYQQTPGQGLQFLFEYFSETQRNKGNFPGRFSGRQFSNSRSEMNVSTLELGDSALYLCASSLEVNTGELFFGEGSRLTVL.

The chain uses TRBV2 and TRBJ2-5; D could derive from TRBD1 or TRBD2 (6 bases each). Trimming cost V 10 bases and J 5 bases, with 17 bases left between them. Germline V gene sequence: CDR1 SNHLY, CDR2 FYNNEI. The CDR3 has 13 amino acids. The CDR3 region is CATQPGAEETQYF. In DNA form, the CDR3 reads TGTGCCACCCAGCCGGGGGCAGAGGAGACCCAGTACTTC.

This clone has only one observation. The V gene is TRBV10-2, the J gene TRBJ2-7, with 9 bases lining up with TRBD1. CDR1 and CDR2 (germline): WSHSY, SAAADI. The CDR3 runs to 12 residues. The DNA for the CDR3 is TGCGCGGGTGGGACAGGGCCCTCCGAGCAGTACTTC. This translates into CAGGTGPSEQYF.

The chain uses TRBV6-1 and TRBJ2-7; either TRBD1 or TRBD2 may supply D (5 bases each). The germline CDR1 and CDR2 sequences are MNHNS and SASEGT. Trimming cost V 7 bases and J 6 bases, with 13 bases left between them. The CDR3 contains 12 residues. The CDR3 sequence: CASTWVRGEQYF. In DNA, the CDR3 is TGTGCCAGCACTTGGGTGAGGGGCGAGCAGTACTTC.

The genes are TRBV6-5 and TRBJ2-7, with a tentative D call TRBD1 (6 bases). The germline V and J ends were trimmed by 0 bases and 2 bases, with 11 bases remaining between them. Germline V lookup: CDR1 MNHEY, CDR2 SVGAGI. CDR3 size: 15 residues. CDR3 residues: CASSYSTGNPYEQYF. CDR3 DNA sequence: TGTGCCAGCAGTTACTCGACAGGCAACCCCTACGAGCAGTACTTC.

This chain links TRBV4-2 with TRBJ2-5; D not resolved. V shed 1 base and J shed 0 bases, with 9 bases lying between them. Germline CDR1 and CDR2: LGHNA and YNFKEQ. The CDR3 loop spans 15 amino acids. The CDR3 is CASSQVARNQETQYF. CDR3 nucleotide sequence: TGTGCCAGCAGCCAAGTGGCTAGAAACCAAGAGACCCAGTACTTC.

This chain connects TRBV4-1 to TRBJ2-7; D remains ambiguous. The germline gives CDR1 MGHRA, CDR2 YSYEKL. The CDR3 is 13 amino acids. The V and J ends lost 5 bases and 5 bases respectively, with 13 bases between them. As DNA, the CDR3 is TGCGCCAGCAGCACACCTACTGGAAACGAGCAGTACTTC. Translation gives CASSTPTGNEQYF.

The genes are TRBV29-1 and TRBJ2-7; D not resolved. The V gene lost 3 bases and the J gene lost 2 bases, with 11 bases spanning the gap. The V gene's germline CDR1 is SQVTM and CDR2 ANQGSEA. This CDR3 spans 13 amino acids. CDR3 amino acids: CSVDDPLTYEQYF. The CDR3 DNA reads TGCAGCGTTGACGACCCCCTCACCTACGAGCAGTACTTC.

The rearrangement joins TRBV29-1 to TRBJ2-5, with D possibly TRBD2 on 6 matching bases. Per the germline V gene, CDR1 is SQVTM and CDR2 is ANQGSEA. CDR3 length: 14 amino acids. Trimming removed 4 bases at V and 0 bases at J, with 12 bases between. CDR3 region: CSVVWGEDQETQYF. CDR3 in DNA: TGCAGCGTTGTTTGGGGGGAGGACCAAGAGACCCAGTACTTC.

The chain is built from TRBV11-3 and TRBJ2-5, with D possibly being TRBD2 (5 bases). The CDR3 length is 15 residues. V was trimmed by 5 bases and J by 0 bases, leaving 13 bases between them. The germline CDR1 and CDR2 sequences are SGHNT and YENEEA. CDR3 nucleotide sequence: TGTGCCAGCAGCGGAAGCGGAGTGGACCAAGAGACCCAGTACTTC. It translates to CASSGSGVDQETQYF. The full variable domain, its missing parts supplied by reference TRBV11-3 and TRBJ2-5, is EAGVVQSPRYKIIEKKQPVAFWCNPISGHNTLYWYLQNLGQGPELLIRYENEEAVDDSQLPKDRFSAERLKGVDSTLKIQPAELGDSAVYLCASSGSGVDQETQYFGPGTRLLVL.

The chain recombines TRBV27 with TRBJ2-7; a weak D match, TRBD2 (6 bases). This CDR3 is built from 15 residues. Germline V CDR1 and CDR2: MNHEY, SMNVEV (reference sequence). The V end was cut by 0 bases, the J end by 3 bases, with 12 bases between. This CDR3 is CASSLSGGSVYEQYF. CDR3 coding DNA: TGTGCCAGCAGTTTATCGGGGGGTAGTGTCTACGAGCAGTACTTC.

A single count supports this clone. V gene TRBV7-9 combines with J gene TRBJ2-5; D perhaps matches TRBD2 (5 bases). Trimming took 1 base from V and 2 from J, leaving 17 bases between them. CDR3 length: 17 amino acids. Germline V gene sequence: CDR1 SEHNR, CDR2 FQNEAQ (reference sequence). CDR3 sequence: CASSLGTDPTSQETQYF. DNA of the CDR3: TGTGCCAGCAGCTTAGGGACTGACCCGACCTCTCAAGAGACCCAGTACTTC.

The chain is built from TRBV29-1 and TRBJ2-7, with 8 positions matching TRBD1. CDR3 length: 12 residues. The germline gives CDR1 SQVTM, CDR2 ANQGSEA. V gave up 6 bases and J gave up 5 bases; unmatched junction bases: 6. For the CDR3, the DNA is TGCAGCGTATGGACAGGGTCCAACGAGCAGTACTTC. Protein sequence: CSVWTGSNEQYF.

V gene TRBV9 combines with J gene TRBJ2-2; D perhaps matches TRBD2 (6 bases). The CDR3 is made up of 16 amino acids. Germline-derived CDR1 and CDR2 are SGDLS and YYNGEE. Between the trimmed V and J ends, which lost 4 bases and 5 bases, there was a span of 18 bases. The CDR3 region is CASSSRDSVWTGELFF. The CDR3 coding sequence is TGTGCCAGCAGCTCCCGGGACTCCGTTTGGACCGGGGAGCTGTTTTTT.

The V gene is TRBV6-6, the J gene TRBJ2-1; possibly TRBD1 for D (6 bases). V dropped 5 bases and J dropped 12 bases, with 17 bases sitting between them. The CDR3 consists of 13 residues. Germline loops: CDR1 MNHNY, CDR2 SVGAGI (reference sequence). The CDR3 loop reads CASSPRGSGRQFF. The CDR3 DNA reads as TGTGCCAGCAGTCCAAGGGGGTCAGGGAGGCAGTTCTTC.

This chain joins TRBV28 and TRBJ2-7; 11 nucleotides line up with TRBD1. CDR3 length equals 15 residues. Germline V lookup: CDR1 MDHEN, CDR2 SYDVKM. V was pared by 4 bases and J by 5 bases, with 7 bases of the junction left unmatched. CDR3 sequence: CASSYGDRGIDEQYF. The CDR3 coding sequence is TGTGCCAGCAGTTATGGGGACAGGGGGATCGACGAGCAGTACTTC.